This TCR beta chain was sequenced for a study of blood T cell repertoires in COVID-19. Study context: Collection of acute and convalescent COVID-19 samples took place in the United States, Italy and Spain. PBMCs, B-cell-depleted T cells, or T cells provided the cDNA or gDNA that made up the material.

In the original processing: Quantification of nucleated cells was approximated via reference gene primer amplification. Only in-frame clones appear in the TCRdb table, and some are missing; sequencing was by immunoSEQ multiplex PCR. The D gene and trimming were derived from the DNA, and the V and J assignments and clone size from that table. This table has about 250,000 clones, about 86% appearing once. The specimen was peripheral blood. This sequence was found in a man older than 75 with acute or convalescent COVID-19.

The CDR3 loop reads CASSHTAASGRARNEQFF. CDR3 coding DNA: TGCGCCAGCAGCCACACGGCGGCTAGCGGGAGGGCCCGGAATGAGCAGTTCTTC. This chain uses TRBV4-1 with TRBJ2-1, with TRBD2 identical over 12 bases. CDR1 MGHRA and CDR2 YSYEKL come from the germline V gene. The V segment lost 3 bases and the J segment 7 bases; nucleotides outside the gene matches: 13. The CDR3 loop spans 18 amino acids.